This section outlines one T cell receptor (beta chain) sequence together with its context. What this receptor recognizes is not known. No base qualities exist here, and no much larger clone lies one base off it. The record originates from a study of cytomegalovirus exposure and HLA in healthy donors (dated by TCRdb to 2016 to 2017). General notes on the study: In an earlier analysis of some 550 of the donors, 276 Gb of sequence data and 100 million or so unique TCR beta sequences from 180 million or so T cells were reported. On average, roughly 250,000 unique TCR beta nucleotide sequences were sequenced per donor among several hundred genotyped donors of the cohort, with 15% to 20% of those sequences being non-productive. Every repertoire in the discovery cohort had been generated on one and the same sequencing platform. Donor age, sex, ethnicity and CMV serostatus were compiled together with the repertoire data. Typing coverage varied by locus: roughly 629-640 donors for A, B, C, DRB1 and DQB1; roughly 520 for DQA1; over 600 for DPA1; under 490 for DPB1. The later analysis used no new phenotypic data to find candidate immune exposures, relying instead on TCR beta sequences and their occurrence across donors. Among the roughly 380 genotyped donors, roughly 80% belonged to the genetic ancestry cluster associated with self-reported Caucasian donors. Around 320 gigabases of sequencing data and approximately 84 million unique TCR sequences were included in an early release covering 550 to 650 HLA-typed donors. The study profiled the T cell repertoires of about 720 subjects by immunosequencing and related them to cytomegalovirus serostatus. A separate validation cohort of roughly 110 different subjects was used in addition to the roughly 720-subject first cohort. A later analysis re-analyzed previously published TCR beta repertoires from about 600 donors and added high-resolution HLA genotyping to study TCR occurrence patterns. HLA typing covered class I and class II loci at four-digit resolution. High-throughput TCR immunosequencing, statistical association of individual TCRs with disease status, and machine learning were combined to predict cytomegalovirus infection status. A later genetic analysis used genome-wide SNP genotypes for about three fifths of the 666 donors, treating that subset as a discovery cohort. The study aimed to test whether signatures of past pathogen exposure could be identified by cataloging public T cell receptors. Roughly 5 DR-DQ haplotypes were handled as single units for association and clustering because linkage in the cohort was strong. An earlier analysis of approximately 500 of the donors applied high-throughput TCR beta sequencing to assess whether each TCR beta V gene segment acted as functional or pseudogenic.

Overall results and qualifications from the work: Roughly uniform sequencing depth across donors was assumed in presence/absence analyses, although this assumption may not hold. Specific HLA alleles were associated with 15,000 to 20,000 TCR beta sequences at a false discovery rate of 0.05 in a later analysis. In a later analysis, most CMV-associated TCR beta chains were found to appear HLA-restricted, with HLA associations seemingly driven largely by CMV exposure. Linkage disequilibrium might explain the correlated functional status among segregating V segments, but an unknown experimental factor could not be excluded. An earlier analysis of approximately 590 of the donors showed that most TCR beta V segments appeared in productive rearrangements either about 87% or about 30% of the time, which broadly matched IMGT annotations. Some IMGT-functional V segments, including TRBV6-2 and TRBV6-3, could not be distinguished by the 87-base-pair reads and were therefore excluded. In both the original and validation cohorts, the classifier was reported to diagnose cytomegalovirus status with high specificity and sensitivity. The cohort was sequenced for TCR beta chains only, and without alpha or paired-chain data the features that could be detected were limited. In a later analysis, the rate of TCR association differed among HLA loci, with DRB1 alleles having the most associated TCRs and HLA-C alleles having the fewest. The authors suggested that the approach could potentially be generalized to other disease states and immunological phenotypes. In a later genetic analysis, a missense DCLRE1C variant was associated with V-gene and J-gene trimming of TCR beta chains, and the association was replicated in an independent cohort. A total of 164 TCR beta chains were listed by the study as associated with cytomegalovirus. A further reported finding was that TCR beta sequences accurately predicted the HLA-A and HLA-B alleles for most subjects in the first cohort. According to a later analysis, parvovirus B19, influenza, CMV and Epstein-Barr virus appeared linked to several top co-occurrence clusters. In a later analysis, HLA-associated TCR beta chains were found to be more clonally expanded and to have lower generation probabilities than equally common non-associated chains. Because some donors lacked HLA typing at each locus, the association tests relied only on the typed subset. Across donors, most TCR sequences were observed very rarely, whereas some public TCRs were present in many individuals. Immune exposure information for the cohort was limited to CMV serostatus. When HLA alleles, especially DR and DQ, strongly co-occurred, TCR associations were difficult to assign to individual alleles. In a later genetic analysis, fewer N-insertions in productive TCRs were reported among donors in an Asian-associated ancestry cluster than the approximately 710-donor mean. The sequencing pipeline was judged likely to have produced a cluster of highly shared sequence variants as a technical artifact. In vitro tests confirmed that a few of the cytomegalovirus-associated TCR beta chains recognize cytomegalovirus antigens. The earlier analysis of a few hundred of the donors excluded approximately 15 rarely observed V segments, including chromosome 9 orphons, because counts were too low.

Reading from cysteine to phenylalanine, the CDR3 counts 17 amino acids. The CDR3 DNA has 51 bases and is translated from base 1. CDR1 and CDR2, per the germline V gene, are SGHDN and FVKESK. V is reduced by 7 bases and J by 3 bases, leaving a spacing of 25 bases between them. The cohort consisted of more than 650 healthy bone marrow donors. Cohort members were all nominally healthy when sampled, although unrecorded immune exposures were likely present. The donor tested CMV seronegative and was one of the 352 seronegative cohort members. Every donor gave a peripheral blood sample, and the peripheral blood mononuclear cells from that sample were used for TCR beta sequencing. Genomic DNA extraction from the blood cell samples was performed with the Qiagen DNeasy Blood Extraction Kit. Libraries came from the immunoSEQ multiplex PCR assay. A mixture of 60 forward primers for TCR Vbeta segments and 13 reverse primers for TCR Jbeta segments was used in the multiplex PCR. A multiplex PCR assay on genomic DNA amplified the CDR3 region of rearranged TCR beta genes. The amplified TCR beta libraries were sequenced on the Illumina HiSeq System as 87-base-pair reads. For the original study's pipeline: A later analysis counted about 80 million unique TCR beta chains across the 650 to 800 repertoires, and approximately 11 million of these chains were shared by at least two donors. Raw reads were error-corrected and collapsed into unique sequences by a nearest-neighbor algorithm in which closely related sequences were merged to remove PCR and sequencing errors. To assign V, D and J gene segments, CDR3 sequences were aligned to IMGT reference sequences. For a sequence to be retained, a match of at least six nucleotides was required to both a V gene segment and a J gene segment. Rearrangements were called productive when the CDR3 lacked stop codons and stayed in frame with V and J; all others were non-productive. Following IMGT convention, CDR3 was defined as the stretch from the second conserved V-encoded cysteine to the conserved J-encoded phenylalanine. Sequences without an unambiguous match to a single V gene segment were excluded from the earlier analysis of 450 to 650 of the donors. In an earlier analysis of around 600 of the donors, V segments were called functional above 56.7% productive rearrangements and were called segregating when the between-donor standard deviation exceeded 5%. A statistical classification framework was developed to diagnose cytomegalovirus status using the catalog of TCR beta chain sequences. In a later analysis, TCR nucleotide sequences were compared against IMGT/GENE-DB human TR gene sequences so that V and J genes could be assigned. In a later analysis, CDR3 sequences and most-parsimonious VDJ recombination scenarios were assigned using the TCRdist pipeline. In a later analysis, each TCR beta chain was defined by its CDR3 amino acid sequence together with its V-gene family, and reads lacking a unique V-gene family were excluded. A later analysis removed roughly 590 highly shared, low-generation-probability nucleotide sequences to deal with suspected cross-contamination and a sequencing artifact. In a later analysis, a clonal expansion index for each public chain was calculated from normalized within-repertoire ranks of inferred template counts. A later analysis computed generation probabilities with a VDJ recombination model fitted to out-of-frame rearrangements, and checked the results against IGoR. A later analysis scored TCR-TCR, TCR-HLA and TCR-CMV co-occurrence with hypergeometric tests, applying a repertoire-size bias correction to TCR pairs. False discovery rates were estimated in a later analysis by permuting HLA or CMV assignments 20 times. A later analysis grouped co-occurring TCRs with DBSCAN, adding TCRdist sequence similarity when clustering within HLA-allele-positive subsets. For co-occurrence clustering, repertoires with fewer than 30,000 or more than 120,000 public chains were excluded, along with five repertoires with anomalous nucleotide sharing. The table was pulled from immuneACCESS by TCRdb, which kept in-frame rearrangements only. Such tables lose some clones; where checked, under half of the loss comes from unresolved V genes, and the rest has no known cause. V, J and clone size are those of that table, while D and trimming were read from the DNA. In this sample the table shows 85,000 to 130,000 clones, 70% to 85% of which occur a single time. The ten largest account for about 0.8% of the sample.

The material sequenced was PBMCs. This clonotype was sampled from a boy between 5 and 17 years old in good health and CMV-seronegative. The chain is assembled from TRBV14 and TRBJ2-7; a tentative D match to TRBD1 spans 6 bases. The CDR3 reads CASMFQGRVHDDYEQYF. The base sequence is TGTGCCAGCATGTTCCAGGGGCGGGTCCATGACGACTACGAGCAGTACTTC. With all but the CDR3 taken from the reference TRBV14 and TRBJ2-7 genes, the full variable domain is: EAGVTQFPSHSVIEKGQTVTLRCDPISGHDNLYWYRRVMGKEIKFLLHFVKESKQDESGMPNNRFLAERTGGTYSTLKVQPAELEDSGVYFCASMFQGRVHDDYEQYFGPGTRLTVT.